Listed below are T cell receptor beta chains from one sample, sequenced in a study of cytomegalovirus exposure and HLA in healthy donors. Only in-frame clones appear in the TCRdb table, and some are missing; sequencing was by immunoSEQ multiplex PCR. The profile shows more than 60,000 clones, 78% of them singletons. Sequencing used PBMCs. The receptors derive from a woman aged 40 to 50 in good health and CMV-seropositive. Each CDR3 is given with its conserved first and last residue. Each record gives: J gene, clone size, V gene, D gene, CDR3 protein, CDR3 DNA. A D gene is named only where the DNA matches it firmly. Part of the rows lack a size; the others show once, few, many or a class for expanded clones.

j_gene: TRBJ1-1
abundance: few
v_gene: TRBV7-2
d_gene: NA
CDR3aa: CASSSRGAGGSTEAFF
CDR3nt: TGTGCCAGCAGCTCCCGCGGTGCGGGGGGGAGTACTGAAGCTTTCTTT

j_gene: TRBJ2-5
abundance: NA
v_gene: TRBV2
d_gene: TRBD2
CDR3aa: CASTSGGLETQYF
CDR3nt: TGTGCCAGCACTAGCGGGGGACTCGAGACCCAGTACTTC

j_gene: TRBJ2-5
abundance: NA
v_gene: TRBV7-2
d_gene: TRBD2
CDR3aa: CASSLVRVLAGQETQYF
CDR3nt: TGTGCCAGCAGCTTAGTCAGGGTTCTAGCGGGTCAAGAGACCCAGTACTTC

j_gene: TRBJ2-3
abundance: NA
v_gene: TRBV11-3
d_gene: TRBD1
CDR3aa: CASSLGTGITDTQYF
CDR3nt: TGTGCCAGCAGCCTCGGGACAGGGATCACAGATACGCAGTATTTT

j_gene: TRBJ1-2
abundance: NA
v_gene: TRBV6-5
d_gene: NA
CDR3aa: CASTSGGRGYGYTF
CDR3nt: TGTGCCAGCACTTCGGGGGGGCGAGGCTATGGCTACACCTTC

j_gene: TRBJ2-1
abundance: NA
v_gene: TRBV5-1
d_gene: NA
CDR3aa: CASTGSSYNEQFF
CDR3nt: TGCGCCAGCACGGGGAGCTCCTACAATGAGCAGTTCTTC

j_gene: TRBJ2-2
abundance: NA
v_gene: TRBV4-1
d_gene: TRBD1
CDR3aa: CASSQPGQGRTGELFF
CDR3nt: TGCGCCAGCAGCCAACCGGGACAGGGACGAACCGGGGAGCTGTTTTTT

j_gene: TRBJ2-7
abundance: NA
v_gene: TRBV11-2
d_gene: TRBD1
CDR3aa: CASSLVIGQGRTEQYF
CDR3nt: TGTGCCAGCAGCTTAGTGATCGGACAGGGACGGACCGAGCAGTACTTC

j_gene: TRBJ2-7
abundance: NA
v_gene: TRBV7-9
d_gene: NA
CDR3aa: CASSLSNGVLEQYF
CDR3nt: TGTGCCAGCAGCTTATCGAACGGGGTTCTGGAGCAGTACTTC

j_gene: TRBJ2-7
abundance: NA
v_gene: TRBV7-2
d_gene: TRBD2
CDR3aa: CASEGTSHYEQYF
CDR3nt: TGTGCCAGCGAGGGGACTAGTCACTACGAGCAGTACTTC

j_gene: TRBJ1-5
abundance: NA
v_gene: TRBV11-2
d_gene: TRBD1
CDR3aa: CASSLTGQGADQPQHF
CDR3nt: TGTGCCAGCAGCTTGACGGGACAGGGGGCGGATCAGCCCCAGCATTTT

j_gene: TRBJ2-1
abundance: NA
v_gene: TRBV18
d_gene: TRBD2
CDR3aa: CASSPSRTRDEQFF
CDR3nt: TGTGCCAGCTCCCCTAGCCGGACTAGGGATGAGCAGTTCTTC

j_gene: TRBJ2-7
abundance: NA
v_gene: TRBV7-6
d_gene: TRBD2
CDR3aa: CASSSGTSGYEQYF
CDR3nt: TGTGCCAGCAGCTCCGGGACTAGCGGTTACGAGCAGTACTTC

j_gene: TRBJ1-6
abundance: NA
v_gene: TRBV19
d_gene: TRBD1
CDR3aa: CASSERTGPSPLHF
CDR3nt: TGTGCCAGTAGTGAGCGGACAGGGCCTTCACCCCTCCACTTT

j_gene: TRBJ1-5
abundance: NA
v_gene: TRBV28
d_gene: NA
CDR3aa: CASWGRGGNQPQHF
CDR3nt: TGTGCCAGCTGGGGTAGGGGCGGCAATCAGCCCCAGCATTTT

j_gene: TRBJ2-5
abundance: NA
v_gene: TRBV7-3
d_gene: TRBD1
CDR3aa: CASSPDQRGQGFGETQYF
CDR3nt: TGTGCCAGCAGCCCGGACCAGAGGGGACAGGGTTTTGGAGAGACCCAGTACTTC

j_gene: TRBJ2-1
abundance: NA
v_gene: TRBV18
d_gene: NA
CDR3aa: CASSPRAPSSYNEQFF
CDR3nt: TGTGCCAGCTCACCACGGGCACCGAGCTCCTACAATGAGCAGTTCTTC

j_gene: TRBJ1-2
abundance: NA
v_gene: TRBV28
d_gene: NA
CDR3aa: CASSLGAGGSYGYTF
CDR3nt: TGTGCCAGCAGTTTAGGGGCGGGAGGGAGCTATGGCTACACCTTC

j_gene: TRBJ2-1
abundance: NA
v_gene: TRBV7-9
d_gene: TRBD2
CDR3aa: CASSLGLAGGQSYNEQFF
CDR3nt: TGTGCCAGCAGCCTTGGACTAGCGGGGGGCCAATCCTACAATGAGCAGTTCTTC

j_gene: TRBJ2-1
abundance: NA
v_gene: TRBV21-1
d_gene: NA
CDR3aa: CASSKGPRGRGNEQFF
CDR3nt: TGTGCCAGCAGCAAAGGACCGCGGGGAAGGGGCAATGAGCAGTTCTTC

j_gene: TRBJ1-2
abundance: NA
v_gene: TRBV28
d_gene: NA
CDR3aa: CASSPAVEARRGYTF
CDR3nt: TGTGCCAGCAGCCCCGCGGTGGAGGCTCGGCGTGGCTACACCTTC

j_gene: TRBJ1-1
abundance: NA
v_gene: TRBV27
d_gene: NA
CDR3aa: CASSLIPGGAEAFF
CDR3nt: TGTGCCAGCAGTTTAATTCCGGGGGGCGCTGAAGCTTTCTTT

j_gene: TRBJ1-1
abundance: once
v_gene: TRBV29-1
d_gene: NA
CDR3aa: CSVATGNTEAFF
CDR3nt: TGCAGCGTTGCCACAGGGAACACTGAAGCTTTCTTT

j_gene: TRBJ1-2
abundance: NA
v_gene: TRBV28
d_gene: TRBD1
CDR3aa: CASSPGTGAVYGYTF
CDR3nt: TGTGCCAGCAGTCCCGGGACAGGGGCAGTCTATGGCTACACCTTC

j_gene: TRBJ1-2
abundance: NA
v_gene: TRBV2
d_gene: NA
CDR3aa: CASKDTFYGYTF
CDR3nt: TGTGCCAGCAAGGACACCTTCTATGGCTACACCTTC

j_gene: TRBJ2-2
abundance: NA
v_gene: TRBV18
d_gene: NA
CDR3aa: CASSPGTNTGELFF
CDR3nt: TGTGCCAGCTCACCCGGGACAAACACCGGGGAGCTGTTTTTT

j_gene: TRBJ1-4
abundance: NA
v_gene: TRBV4-1
d_gene: NA
CDR3aa: CASSRETRVTNEKLFF
CDR3nt: TGCGCCAGCAGCCGGGAGACCCGGGTTACTAATGAAAAACTGTTTTTT

j_gene: TRBJ2-7
abundance: NA
v_gene: TRBV5-8
d_gene: NA
CDR3aa: CASSLQENREQYF
CDR3nt: TGTGCCAGCAGCTTACAGGAGAACCGCGAGCAGTACTTC

j_gene: TRBJ2-5
abundance: NA
v_gene: TRBV9
d_gene: TRBD2
CDR3aa: CASSEGERGGQETQYF
CDR3nt: TGTGCCAGCAGCGAGGGGGAGCGGGGGGGCCAAGAGACCCAGTACTTC

j_gene: TRBJ2-7
abundance: NA
v_gene: TRBV11-2
d_gene: NA
CDR3aa: CASSLSRVSYEQYF
CDR3nt: TGTGCCAGCAGCTTAAGCAGGGTATCCTACGAGCAGTACTTC

j_gene: TRBJ2-1
abundance: NA
v_gene: TRBV7-2
d_gene: TRBD2
CDR3aa: CASSPLGLASSGEQFF
CDR3nt: TGTGCCAGCAGCCCTCTGGGACTAGCGAGTTCGGGTGAGCAGTTCTTC

j_gene: TRBJ1-2
abundance: NA
v_gene: TRBV6-5
d_gene: TRBD1
CDR3aa: CASSASGTGYGYTF
CDR3nt: TGTGCCAGCAGTGCTTCCGGGACAGGGTATGGCTACACCTTC

j_gene: TRBJ2-5
abundance: NA
v_gene: TRBV5-1
d_gene: TRBD2
CDR3aa: CASRLLAGGQYQETQYF
CDR3nt: TGCGCCAGCAGGTTACTAGCGGGGGGCCAATACCAAGAGACCCAGTACTTC

j_gene: TRBJ1-5
abundance: NA
v_gene: TRBV28
d_gene: NA
CDR3aa: CASRGIQGSNQPQHF
CDR3nt: TGTGCCAGCAGGGGAATACAGGGTAGCAATCAGCCCCAGCATTTT

j_gene: TRBJ1-5
abundance: NA
v_gene: TRBV4-1
d_gene: TRBD1
CDR3aa: CASSQGGTDNQPQHF
CDR3nt: TGCGCCAGCAGCCAAGGAGGGACAGATAATCAGCCCCAGCATTTT

j_gene: TRBJ2-7
abundance: few
v_gene: TRBV28
d_gene: NA
CDR3aa: CASSPLDSRSYEQYF
CDR3nt: TGTGCCAGCAGCCCCTTGGACAGTCGTTCCTACGAGCAGTACTTC

j_gene: TRBJ1-1
abundance: NA
v_gene: TRBV9
d_gene: TRBD1
CDR3aa: CASSPSYDRGTGGTEAFF
CDR3nt: TGTGCCAGCAGCCCTTCATATGACCGGGGCACAGGGGGGACTGAAGCTTTCTTT

j_gene: TRBJ2-2
abundance: NA
v_gene: TRBV18
d_gene: TRBD1
CDR3aa: CASSIGTGISGELFF
CDR3nt: TGTGCCAGCTCGATCGGGACAGGGATTAGCGGGGAGCTGTTTTTT

j_gene: TRBJ2-3
abundance: NA
v_gene: TRBV6-6
d_gene: NA
CDR3aa: CASSYPFDRFTDTQYF
CDR3nt: TGTGCCAGCAGTTACCCCTTTGACAGGTTCACAGATACGCAGTATTTT

j_gene: TRBJ2-5
abundance: NA
v_gene: TRBV7-9
d_gene: TRBD1
CDR3aa: CASSATGAWETQYF
CDR3nt: TGTGCCAGCAGCGCCACAGGGGCTTGGGAGACCCAGTACTTC

j_gene: TRBJ1-6
abundance: NA
v_gene: TRBV28
d_gene: NA
CDR3aa: CASINPGQTNSPLHF
CDR3nt: TGTGCCAGCATTAACCCCGGACAGACAAATTCACCCCTCCACTTT

j_gene: TRBJ1-2
abundance: many
v_gene: TRBV2
d_gene: NA
CDR3aa: CASKLGGAGGYTF
CDR3nt: TGTGCCAGCAAGTTGGGAGGGGCCGGTGGCTACACCTTC

j_gene: TRBJ1-4
abundance: NA
v_gene: TRBV18
d_gene: TRBD1
CDR3aa: CASSPDRANEKLFF
CDR3nt: TGTGCCAGCTCCCCCGACAGGGCTAATGAAAAACTGTTTTTT

j_gene: TRBJ2-7
abundance: NA
v_gene: TRBV4-1
d_gene: TRBD2
CDR3aa: CASSPGTSGGYEQYF
CDR3nt: TGCGCCAGCAGCCCTGGGACTAGCGGGGGATACGAGCAGTACTTC

j_gene: TRBJ1-1
abundance: NA
v_gene: TRBV18
d_gene: NA
CDR3aa: CASSPQQGIIF
CDR3nt: TGTGCCAGCTCACCACAACAGGGTATCATCTTT

j_gene: TRBJ2-7
abundance: once
v_gene: TRBV7-9
d_gene: NA
CDR3aa: CASTQSGLQVDEQYF
CDR3nt: TGTGCCAGCACCCAAAGCGGACTCCAGGTCGACGAGCAGTACTTC

j_gene: TRBJ1-6
abundance: NA
v_gene: TRBV7-6
d_gene: TRBD1
CDR3aa: CASSWDGGQNNSPFHF
CDR3nt: TGTGCCAGCAGCTGGGATGGGGGACAGAATAATTCACCCTTCCACTTT

j_gene: TRBJ1-2
abundance: few
v_gene: TRBV7-3
d_gene: TRBD1
CDR3aa: CASAVGEQGRNYGYTF
CDR3nt: TGTGCCAGCGCCGTGGGGGAACAGGGGAGGAACTATGGCTACACCTTC

j_gene: TRBJ2-7
abundance: NA
v_gene: TRBV28
d_gene: NA
CDR3aa: CASAGDTPYEQYF
CDR3nt: TGTGCCAGCGCAGGGGACACCCCCTACGAGCAGTACTTC

j_gene: TRBJ2-3
abundance: NA
v_gene: TRBV6-1
d_gene: NA
CDR3aa: CASSESADYTDTQYF
CDR3nt: TGTGCCAGCAGTGAGTCGGCAGACTACACAGATACGCAGTATTTT

j_gene: TRBJ2-1
abundance: NA
v_gene: TRBV5-1
d_gene: TRBD2
CDR3aa: CASSILAGAYNEQFF
CDR3nt: TGCGCCAGCAGCATACTAGCGGGGGCTTACAATGAGCAGTTCTTC

j_gene: TRBJ2-2
abundance: NA
v_gene: TRBV7-2
d_gene: TRBD2
CDR3aa: CASSPGLAGRTGELFF
CDR3nt: TGTGCCAGCAGCCCCGGACTAGCGGGGAGGACCGGGGAGCTGTTTTTT

j_gene: TRBJ2-7
abundance: NA
v_gene: TRBV27
d_gene: TRBD1
CDR3aa: CASSLSYPGQGAYEQYF
CDR3nt: TGTGCCAGCAGTTTATCTTACCCGGGACAGGGGGCCTACGAGCAGTACTTC

j_gene: TRBJ1-2
abundance: NA
v_gene: TRBV9
d_gene: TRBD1
CDR3aa: CASSLWTGSPGYGYTF
CDR3nt: TGTGCCAGCAGCCTTTGGACAGGCTCCCCCGGCTATGGCTACACCTTC

j_gene: TRBJ2-3
abundance: NA
v_gene: TRBV19
d_gene: TRBD2
CDR3aa: CASSWTSGGLTDTQYF
CDR3nt: TGTGCCAGTAGCTGGACTAGCGGGGGGCTCACAGATACGCAGTATTTT